Listed below are T cell receptor beta chains from one sample, sequenced in a study of T cells in Graves' hyperthyroidism and ophthalmopathy. One entry per CDR3 protein results from TCRdb running MiXCR on the multiplex PCR reads. Here the sample spans 30,000 to 40,000 distinct CDR3 sequences, 50% to 55% being singletons. The source material was blood. These receptors came from a man in his forties with Graves' ophthalmopathy. Both conserved end residues are part of each CDR3.

j_gene: TRBJ2-3
v_gene: TRBV7-3
len: 12
CDR3aa: CARPGATDTQYF

j_gene: TRBJ1-6
v_gene: TRBV7-9
len: 15
CDR3aa: CASSRGQGFNSPLHF

j_gene: TRBJ1-2
v_gene: TRBV6-2/TRBV6-3
len: 12
CDR3aa: CASSYGPPGYTF

j_gene: TRBJ2-1
v_gene: TRBV6-9
len: 13
CDR3aa: CASSVFATNEQFF

j_gene: TRBJ1-2
v_gene: TRBV6-5
len: 13
CDR3aa: CASSRQGHYGYTF

j_gene: TRBJ1-2
v_gene: TRBV7-8
len: 14
CDR3aa: CASSFGQSRGGYTF

j_gene: TRBJ1-1
v_gene: TRBV18
len: 15
CDR3aa: CASSLRTGSDTEAFF

j_gene: TRBJ1-3
v_gene: TRBV30
len: 13
CDR3aa: CAWTRGTEDTIYF

j_gene: TRBJ2-1
v_gene: TRBV5-1
len: 12
CDR3aa: CASSLRVHEQFF

j_gene: TRBJ1-4
v_gene: TRBV10-3
len: 15
CDR3aa: CAISGGSSFNEKLFF

j_gene: TRBJ1-1
v_gene: TRBV20-1
len: 12
CDR3aa: CSATGGRAEAFF

j_gene: TRBJ2-3
v_gene: TRBV7-2
len: 18
CDR3aa: CAGSPWGGSGGSTDTQYF

j_gene: TRBJ1-1
v_gene: TRBV20-1
len: 17
CDR3aa: CSARAPLVAGGYTEAFF

j_gene: TRBJ1-5
v_gene: TRBV7-3
len: 13
CDR3aa: CASSLQGQETQHF

j_gene: TRBJ2-3
v_gene: TRBV9
len: 13
CDR3aa: CASGRPLTDTQYF

j_gene: TRBJ2-3
v_gene: TRBV7-9
len: 15
CDR3aa: CASSRTSPLTDTQYF

j_gene: TRBJ1-5
v_gene: TRBV20-1
len: 10
CDR3aa: CSASRAPQHF

j_gene: TRBJ1-1
v_gene: TRBV20-1
len: 16
CDR3aa: CSGKTSGDRGNTEAFF

j_gene: TRBJ1-6
v_gene: TRBV7-3
len: 14
CDR3aa: CASRQTGGNSPLHF

j_gene: TRBJ2-3
v_gene: TRBV20-1
len: 14
CDR3aa: CSAYPTGGLYTQYF

j_gene: TRBJ2-2
v_gene: TRBV6-5
len: 14
CDR3aa: CASSRFANTGELFF

j_gene: TRBJ2-7
v_gene: TRBV7-2
len: 15
CDR3aa: CASSFPSGLVREQYF

j_gene: TRBJ2-3
v_gene: TRBV9
len: 15
CDR3aa: CASSEAKGRGDTQYF

j_gene: TRBJ2-1
v_gene: TRBV7-6
len: 14
CDR3aa: CASSRDSRTDTQFF

j_gene: TRBJ2-2
v_gene: TRBV6-2/TRBV6-3
len: 15
CDR3aa: CASRKHGEDTGELSW

j_gene: TRBJ1-2
v_gene: TRBV12-3/TRBV12-4
len: 13
CDR3aa: CASSPETFYGYTF

j_gene: TRBJ1-5
v_gene: TRBV18
len: 17
CDR3aa: CASSPGQGQEINQPQHF

j_gene: TRBJ1-2
v_gene: TRBV24-1
len: 15
CDR3aa: CATSDPGQGNGGYTF

j_gene: TRBJ1-5
v_gene: TRBV9
len: 14
CDR3aa: CASSVAGGTETQHF

j_gene: TRBJ1-1
v_gene: TRBV9
len: 14
CDR3aa: CASSAGGMNTEAFF

j_gene: TRBJ2-3
v_gene: TRBV9
len: 14
CDR3aa: CASRGGLLADTQNF

j_gene: TRBJ2-1
v_gene: TRBV7-6
len: 14
CDR3aa: CASSLNRGNNEQFF

j_gene: TRBJ2-5
v_gene: TRBV7-8
len: 16
CDR3aa: CASSFRGTGGGETQYF

j_gene: TRBJ2-7
v_gene: TRBV20-1
len: 11
CDR3aa: CSARRGYEQYF

j_gene: TRBJ1-2
v_gene: TRBV20-1
len: 10
CDR3aa: CSAADSGNTF

j_gene: TRBJ1-5
v_gene: TRBV5-1
len: 14
CDR3aa: CASSLEQGGQPQHF

j_gene: TRBJ1-2
v_gene: TRBV30
len: 13
CDR3aa: CAWSRDRPRGYTF

j_gene: TRBJ1-2
v_gene: TRBV2
len: 13
CDR3aa: CASRARETYGYTF

j_gene: TRBJ2-3
v_gene: TRBV5-1
len: 15
CDR3aa: CASSRRAGGIDTQYF

j_gene: TRBJ2-7
v_gene: TRBV20-1
len: 14
CDR3aa: CSAREGRLDYEQYF

j_gene: TRBJ1-6
v_gene: TRBV10-3
len: 13
CDR3aa: CAISEGGSSPLHF

j_gene: TRBJ2-1
v_gene: TRBV2
len: 13
CDR3aa: CASSKDRANEQFF

j_gene: TRBJ2-7
v_gene: TRBV20-1
len: 12
CDR3aa: CSDISGRYEQYF

j_gene: TRBJ2-2
v_gene: TRBV20-1
len: 19
CDR3aa: CSAPRTSGGGPGGTGELFF

j_gene: TRBJ2-3
v_gene: TRBV7-7
len: 11
CDR3aa: CASSLRLREYF

j_gene: TRBJ1-6
v_gene: TRBV5-1
len: 13
CDR3aa: CASSLGGNSPLHF

j_gene: TRBJ2-3
v_gene: TRBV12-3/TRBV12-4
len: 16
CDR3aa: CASSFLGTGMPDTQYF

j_gene: TRBJ1-1
v_gene: TRBV11-3
len: 14
CDR3aa: CATLKSGGNTEAFF

j_gene: TRBJ2-2
v_gene: TRBV12-3/TRBV12-4
len: 17
CDR3aa: CASSFGFSGGSPGELFF

j_gene: TRBJ2-3
v_gene: TRBV11-2
len: 14
CDR3aa: CASSPPRTGDTQYF

j_gene: TRBJ1-2
v_gene: TRBV28
len: 13
CDR3aa: CASSLFPRGGYTF

j_gene: TRBJ2-2
v_gene: TRBV20-1
len: 14
CDR3aa: CSALGGTNTGELFF

j_gene: TRBJ1-1
v_gene: TRBV12-3/TRBV12-4
len: 15
CDR3aa: CASSFFFGGDTEAFF

j_gene: TRBJ1-4
v_gene: TRBV19
len: 14
CDR3aa: CASAGRSKHEKLFF

j_gene: TRBJ2-5
v_gene: TRBV6-6
len: 13
CDR3aa: CASTINMRETQYF

j_gene: TRBJ2-1
v_gene: TRBV7-8
len: 17
CDR3aa: CASSLVGLAVSYNEQFF

j_gene: TRBJ2-3
v_gene: TRBV5-4
len: 15
CDR3aa: CASSFRTGGIDTQYF

j_gene: TRBJ2-3
v_gene: TRBV4-1
len: 17
CDR3aa: CASSQEKGKQYTDTQYF

j_gene: TRBJ2-7
v_gene: TRBV6-5
len: 16
CDR3aa: CASSQERTVTTYEQYF

j_gene: TRBJ1-4
v_gene: TRBV9
len: 15
CDR3aa: CASSGRTGTGEKLFF